Listed here are 32 T cell receptor beta chains from one sample, sequenced in a study of blood T cells in healthy people across ages. The use of a sample-barcoded 5' primer and a J-beta primer mix characterized a second PCR of 7 to 11 cycles. Each CDR3 protein gets one entry after TCRdb re-called the 5' RACE reads with MiXCR. The sample lists hundreds of thousands of distinct CDR3 sequences, 46% occurring once. Material for sequencing was blood. Receptors originate from an elderly man in good health.

This clonotype was seen a few times. The V gene is TRBV15, the J gene TRBJ1-1; 8 bases agree with TRBD1. Germline CDR1 LNHNV, CDR2 YYDKDF (reference sequence). There are 14 residues in the CDR3. Trimming at V came to 0 bases and at J to 9 bases, leaving 6 bases not matched to a gene. The CDR3 DNA is TGTGCCACCAGCAGAGATGGACAGGGTCGGCAAGCTTTCTTT. This gives the protein CATSRDGQGRQAFF. The entire variable domain, with the rest obtained from reference TRBV15 and TRBJ1-1, is as follows: DAMVIQNPRYQVTQFGKPVTLSCSQTLNHNVMYWYQQKSSQAPKLLFHYYDKDFNNEADTPDNFQSRRPNTSFCFLDIRSPGLGDTAMYLCATSRDGQGRQAFFGQGTRLTVV.

This chain links TRBV4-1 with TRBJ2-3, with D hard to call. The V end was cut by 1 base, the J end by 6 bases, with 17 bases between. This CDR3 region has 16 residues. Germline lookup yields CDR1 MGHRA and CDR2 YSYEKL. CDR3 bases: TGCGCCAGCAGCCAAGCGCTGGCAGGTCCTCGGGATACGCAGTATTTT. This translates into CASSQALAGPRDTQYF.

This chain joins TRBV7-3 and TRBJ2-5; D remains unclear. The CDR3 loop spans 14 amino acids. Germline V gene data show CDR1 as SGHTA and CDR2 as FQGTGA. V lost 3 bases to trimming and J lost 0 bases, with 8 bases between them. As DNA, the CDR3 is TGTGCCAGCAGCTTTACGGTGAACCAAGAGACCCAGTACTTC. Translated, it gives CASSFTVNQETQYF.

This chain links TRBV12-3 or TRBV12-4 with TRBJ2-3, with 10 bases fitting TRBD2. CDR3 length: 14 amino acids. V shed 7 bases and J 4 bases; nucleotides not matched to a gene: 5. This chain's CDR3 is CASNRAGGADTQYF. CDR3 DNA sequence: TGTGCCAGCAACCGAGCGGGAGGGGCAGATACGCAGTATTTT.

This clonotype was seen a handful of times. V is TRBV5-1 and J is TRBJ2-7; a possible D gene is TRBD1 (5 bases). CDR1 is SGHRS, CDR2 YFSETQ, per germline. The CDR3 is made up of 16 amino acids. Trimming cost V 2 bases and J 6 bases, with 21 bases left between them. This CDR3 reads CASSFDSQGVSGEQYF. Here the CDR3 DNA reads TGCGCCAGCAGCTTTGACTCCCAGGGTGTTTCAGGCGAGCAGTACTTC.

This clonotype has just a few counts. The V and J genes are TRBV29-1 and TRBJ2-5, with D tentatively TRBD1 (5 bases). Germline-derived CDR1 and CDR2 are SQVTM and ANQGSEA. The length of the CDR3 is 13 residues. V was trimmed by 7 bases and J by 3 bases, leaving 15 bases between them. CDR3 region: CSAATANKETQYF. DNA of the CDR3: TGCAGCGCCGCGACAGCAAATAAAGAGACCCAGTACTTC.

The chain is built from TRBV5-4 and TRBJ1-5; D is perhaps TRBD1 (5 bases). Trimming stripped 4 bases from V and 9 bases from J, with 17 bases between. The CDR3 has 14 amino acids. The V gene's germline CDR1 is SGHNT and CDR2 YYREEE (reference sequence). As DNA, the CDR3 is TGTGCCAGCAGCCCTGGACAAGGCGGGGTGCCCCAGCATTTT. It specifies CASSPGQGGVPQHF.

The chain links TRBV29-1 to TRBJ2-1; possibly TRBD2 for D (6 bases). The ends were cut back, 7 bases at V and 4 bases at J, with 17 bases in the middle. The CDR3 runs to 14 residues. Germline assignment: CDR1 SQVTM and CDR2 ANQGSEA. The CDR3 is CSGGDDAVYNEQFF. The CDR3 DNA reads as TGCAGCGGGGGGGACGACGCGGTATACAATGAGCAGTTCTTC.

This clonotype has just a few counts. V gene TRBV5-1 combines with J gene TRBJ1-6; tentative D call: TRBD1 (5 bases). V was shortened by 3 bases and J by 14 bases, with 12 bases between the two germline ends. This CDR3 comprises 12 residues. Per the germline V gene, CDR1 is SGHRS and CDR2 is YFSETQ. The CDR3 sequence is CASSSNRGALHF. The CDR3 DNA reads as TGCGCCAGCAGCTCCAACAGAGGGGCCCTCCACTTT. Variable domain in full (rest from reference TRBV5-1 and TRBJ1-6): KAGVTQTPRYLIKTRGQQVTLSCSPISGHRSVSWYQQTPGQGLQFLFEYFSETQRNKGNFPGRFSGRQFSNSRSEMNVSTLELGDSALYLCASSSNRGALHFGNGTRLTVT.

This clonotype has only a few counts. V usage is TRBV12-3 or TRBV12-4 and J usage is TRBJ2-5; 8 nucleotides align to TRBD2. The CDR3 length is 12 residues. Trimming took 8 bases from V and 3 from J; bases not matched to a gene: 2. The CDR3 loop reads CASALAEETQYF. Written as DNA, the CDR3 is TGTGCCAGCGCACTAGCGGAAGAGACCCAGTACTTC.

V usage is TRBV9 and J usage is TRBJ2-1, with 8 bases aligning to TRBD1. With 4 bases clipped from V and 5 bases from J, the junction kept 14 bases outside the gene matches. CDR3 length: 17 amino acids. The germline gives CDR1 SGDLS, CDR2 YYNGEE. The CDR3 DNA sequence: TGTGCCAGCAGCTTCACCTCGGACAGGGTGGCCAACAATGAGCAGTTCTTC. It encodes CASSFTSDRVANNEQFF.

The table lists this clonotype with a few counts. This chain connects TRBV20-1 to TRBJ2-6, with D perhaps assigned TRBD1 or TRBD2 (6 bases each). V was pared by 2 bases and J by 3 bases, with 11 bases between. This CDR3 has 15 residues. Germline loops: CDR1 DFQATT, CDR2 SNEGSKA (reference sequence). Here the CDR3 DNA reads TGCAGTGCTAGATCGGGGGCGCTTGGGGCCAACGTCCTGACTTTC. Protein product: CSARSGALGANVLTF.

The chain joins TRBV7-9 to TRBJ2-1; 7 bases fit TRBD2. CDR1 SEHNR and CDR2 FQNEAQ come from the germline V gene (reference sequence). Trimming took 3 bases from V and 7 from J; bases not matched to a gene: 9. The length of the CDR3 is 15 residues. The CDR3 is CASSFAVAGVNEQFF. As DNA, the CDR3 is TGTGCCAGCAGCTTTGCGGTGGCGGGAGTTAATGAGCAGTTCTTC.

The chain links TRBV4-2 to TRBJ2-1; 10 bases agree with TRBD2. The germline CDR1 and CDR2 sequences are LGHNA and YNFKEQ. Trimming cost V 4 bases and J 7 bases; bases outside gene matches: 10. CDR3 length equals 16 residues. The CDR3 sequence: CASSRHLAGESNEQFF. In DNA, the CDR3 is TGTGCCAGCAGCCGCCATCTAGCGGGAGAGTCTAATGAGCAGTTCTTC.

The chain links TRBV20-1 to TRBJ2-3, with no clear D. The CDR3 runs to 15 residues. V dropped 0 bases and J dropped 2 bases, with 12 bases sitting between them. Per the germline V gene, CDR1 is DFQATT and CDR2 is SNEGSKA (reference sequence). For the CDR3, the DNA is TGCAGTGCTAGAGATGTTCCCGCCCTCACAGATACGCAGTATTTT. Residues: CSARDVPALTDTQYF.

This clonotype was counted between two and nine times. Possible read error: a much larger clone is one base away. The V and J genes are TRBV12-3 or TRBV12-4 and TRBJ2-3; D possibly uses TRBD1 or TRBD2 (7 bases each). The CDR3 length is 15 residues. Trimming took 6 bases from V and 0 from J, leaving 13 bases between them. CDR3 nucleotide sequence: TGTGCCAGCAGCCCAGGGGGACTAAGCACAGATACGCAGTATTTT. Translation gives CASSPGGLSTDTQYF.

The chain uses TRBV7-2 and TRBJ1-1; a possible D gene is TRBD1 (5 bases). Trimming stripped 3 bases from V and 3 bases from J, with 11 bases between. CDR1 SGHTA and CDR2 FQGNSA come from the germline V gene. The CDR3 has 14 residues. The CDR3 DNA is TGTGCCAGCAGCTTTAGGGGCAGGGACACTGAAGCTTTCTTT. Translating gives CASSFRGRDTEAFF.

This clonotype was observed once. The chain links TRBV5-5 to TRBJ1-2; no definite D call. This CDR3 region has 15 residues. Trimming pared 0 bases from V and 2 bases from J, leaving 11 bases between. Germline V gene sequence: CDR1 SGHKS, CDR2 YYEKEE (reference sequence). CDR3 nucleotide sequence: TGTGCCAGCAGCTTGGATGGGTCGATCAACTATGGCTACACCTTC. Residues: CASSLDGSINYGYTF.

The chain is built from TRBV15 and TRBJ2-4; 7 nucleotides match TRBD1. The trim removed 0 bases at V and 3 bases at J, leaving 8 bases unmatched. The germline V gene encodes CDR1 LNHNV and CDR2 YYDKDF (reference sequence). The CDR3 contains 17 residues. The CDR3 here is CATSRDRGGDGKNIQYF. CDR3 DNA sequence: TGTGCCACCAGCAGAGATCGAGGGGGCGATGGCAAAAACATTCAGTACTTC.

This clonotype was detected ten times or more. This chain connects TRBV7-2 to TRBJ2-1; D gene ambiguous. CDR3 length: 12 amino acids. Germline values: CDR1 SGHTA, CDR2 FQGNSA. V was pared by 3 bases and J by 6 bases, with 6 bases between. The CDR3 region has the DNA TGTGCCAGCAGCTTGGTATTCAATGAGCAGTTCTTC. Encoded protein: CASSLVFNEQFF.

The chain couples TRBV19 to TRBJ2-1, with D tentatively TRBD1 (5 bases). This CDR3 is built from 15 residues. Per the germline V gene, CDR1 is LNHDA and CDR2 is SQIVND (reference sequence). V was clipped by 4 bases and J by 8 bases, with 18 bases between them. The DNA for the CDR3 is TGTGCCAGTAGTACCCCCGGCCAGGGTAACTATGAGCAGTTCTTC. Amino acid sequence: CASSTPGQGNYEQFF.

The chain couples TRBV30 to TRBJ2-5; 10 positions agree with TRBD2. This CDR3 has 15 amino acids. The V gene's germline CDR1 is GTSNPN and CDR2 SVGIG (reference sequence). V was clipped by 3 bases and J by 11 bases; unmatched bases: 15. CDR3 in DNA: TGTGCCTGGAGCCCCTCGGCTCCTAGCGGGAGCATGCAGTACTTC. This codes for CAWSPSAPSGSMQYF.

This clonotype has just a few counts. This rearrangement joins TRBV2 to TRBJ2-1; 10 nucleotides agree with TRBD2. Germline CDR1 and CDR2: SNHLY and FYNNEI. Trimming cost V 6 bases and J 7 bases; bases outside gene matches: 6. The CDR3 is 14 amino acids. The CDR3 here is CASSYSGGSNEQFF. In DNA form, the CDR3 reads TGTGCCAGCAGCTATAGCGGGGGGAGTAATGAGCAGTTCTTC.

This clonotype was picked up many times. The chain combines TRBV7-2 with TRBJ2-1; perhaps D is TRBD1 or TRBD2 (6 bases each). CDR3 size: 16 residues. Trimming removed 0 bases from V and 4 bases from J, with 13 bases in between. CDR1 and CDR2 from the germline V gene are SGHTA and FQGNSA. CDR3 DNA sequence: TGTGCCAGCAGCTTAGCGGGGGGCTTTTTGTACAATGAGCAGTTCTTC. Amino acids: CASSLAGGFLYNEQFF.

The chain employs TRBV3-1 and TRBJ2-3; D is unclear. V lost 0 bases, J lost 0 bases, and 4 bases lay in between. CDR1 and CDR2 from the germline V gene are LGHDT and YNNKEL (reference sequence). The CDR3 sequence is 14 residues long. This chain's CDR3 is CASSQETSTDTQYF. The CDR3 nucleotides are TGTGCCAGCAGCCAAGAGACTAGCACAGATACGCAGTATTTT.

The V and J genes are TRBV30 and TRBJ2-3; the D is unclear. With 4 bases removed from V and 1 base from J, the gap between germline ends came to 9 bases. Germline V lookup: CDR1 GTSNPN, CDR2 SVGIG (reference sequence). The CDR3 length is 13 residues. The CDR3 loop is CAWTTTGTDTQYF. Here the CDR3 DNA reads TGTGCCTGGACCACCACGGGCACAGATACGCAGTATTTT. The full variable domain, with the rest looked up from reference TRBV30 and TRBJ2-3, is SQTIHQWPATLVQPVGSPLSLECTVEGTSNPNLYWYRQAAGRGLQLLFYSVGIGQISSEVPQNLSASRPQDRQFILSSKKLLLSDSGFYLCAWTTTGTDTQYFGPGTRLTVL.

This clonotype was counted only a few times. A much larger clone differs from this one at a single base, so this may be a read error. V usage is TRBV7-7 and J usage is TRBJ2-7; no clear D. Germline-derived CDR1 and CDR2 are SSHAT and FNYEAQ (reference sequence). The CDR3 has 12 amino acids. The CDR3 is CASSHNDNEQYF. The CDR3 region has the DNA TGTGCTAGCAGCCATAACGACAATGAGCAGTACTTC.

The chain links TRBV20-1 to TRBJ2-1; 9 bases align to TRBD2. J gave up 1 base and V 6 bases, and 7 bases lay outside the gene matches. Germline V lookup: CDR1 DFQATT, CDR2 SNEGSKA (reference sequence). This CDR3 is 15 amino acids long. CDR3 sequence (DNA): TGCAGTGCCAGCCTGACTAGCGGATCCTACAATGAGCAGTTCTTC. Translating gives CSASLTSGSYNEQFF.

This clonotype was seen only a few times. The chain combines TRBV20-1 with TRBJ2-3; D ambiguous. Trimming shortened V by 4 bases and J by 1 base, and 9 bases separated the two germline ends. Germline lookup yields CDR1 DFQATT and CDR2 SNEGSKA (reference sequence). The CDR3 totals 13 residues. DNA of the CDR3: TGCAGTGCTATTACCTTAGGCACAGATACGCAGTATTTT. This sequence encodes CSAITLGTDTQYF.

The chain links TRBV6-5 to TRBJ2-2; 11 nucleotides align to TRBD2. The CDR3 loop spans 19 amino acids. CDR1 and CDR2 from the germline V gene are MNHEY and SVGAGI. The V and J ends lost 7 bases and 7 bases, in that order; junction bases with no gene match: 20. As DNA, the CDR3 is TGTGCCAGCACATACTCAACCGGGGGACTAGCGGAATGGGACGGGGAGCTGTTTTTT. It is translated as CASTYSTGGLAEWDGELFF.

This clonotype was detected ten times or more. The chain combines TRBV12-3 or TRBV12-4 with TRBJ2-7; D tentatively fits TRBD1 or TRBD2 (5 bases each). Trimming cost V 6 bases and J 5 bases, with 11 bases left between them. This CDR3 is built from 12 residues. The CDR3 region is CASRGDVDEQYF. CDR3 sequence (DNA): TGTGCCAGCAGGGGGGACGTAGACGAGCAGTACTTC.

The V and J genes are TRBV5-6 and TRBJ2-7; maybe TRBD1 (6 bases). The CDR3 has 16 residues. Germline lookup yields CDR1 SGHDT and CDR2 YYEEEE. The V end was cut by 1 base, the J end by 4 bases, with 18 bases between. The chain's CDR3 is CASSLKQGALLYEQYF. DNA of the CDR3: TGTGCCAGCAGCTTGAAACAGGGAGCCCTATTGTACGAGCAGTACTTC.